This paragraph covers one T cell receptor beta chain sequence. The entry originates in a study of blood T cell repertoires in COVID-19. Libraries were prepared by immunoSEQ multiplex PCR; TCRdb keeps only in-frame clonotypes and omits some of them. The sample records roughly 120,000 clones, around four fifths being singletons. The CDR3 spans 13 residues. V gave up 6 bases and J gave up 9 bases; unmatched junction bases: 2. The chain couples TRBV12-3 or TRBV12-4 to TRBJ2-1, with TRBD2 identical over 13 bases. This TCR was recovered from a woman in her 40s with acute or convalescent COVID-19. The sample comprised peripheral blood. The CDR3 is CASSGLAGAEQFF. The DNA of the CDR3 is TGTGCCAGCAGCGGACTAGCGGGGGCTGAGCAGTTCTTC.